This is a list of T cell receptor beta chains from one sample in a study of breast tumors, draining lymph nodes, adjacent tissues. Via MiXCR, TCRdb re-called the multiplex PCR reads, giving one row per CDR3 protein. Of about 8,300 distinct CDR3 sequences listed, nearly 75% were seen once; the top ten hold roughly two fifths. The material sequenced was tumor-adjacent breast tissue. These TCRs come from a female donor with breast cancer. Some clones in this sample may be carry-over from other donors' samples. The conserved cysteine and the conserved F or W are not part of the CDR3 here. A D gene is named only where the DNA matches it firmly.

CDR3aa,j_gene,d_gene,v_gene
ASSEGRGNTIY,TRBJ1-3,NA,TRBV5-1
ASSGVNQPQH,TRBJ1-5,NA,TRBV3-1
ASRPTFSSRGSTDTQY,TRBJ2-3,TRBD1,TRBV5-1
ASSQKGGDNSPLH,TRBJ1-6,NA,TRBV3-1
ASSYPGRGENKETQY,TRBJ2-5,NA,TRBV7-2
ASSVTRDPYSNQPQH,TRBJ1-5,NA,TRBV2
ASSHLWGSAYNEQF,TRBJ2-1,NA,TRBV14
ASGLAGGTDTQY,TRBJ2-3,TRBD2,TRBV19
ASTPETANTGELF,TRBJ2-2,NA,TRBV19
ASSQEIGRIYEQY,TRBJ2-7,TRBD2,TRBV14
SAVFPRSSGSYEQY,TRBJ2-7,TRBD2,TRBV20-1
ASSIMYQETQY,TRBJ2-5,NA,TRBV19
ASSDGLAGASGELF,TRBJ2-2,TRBD2,TRBV2
ASSTTGNSPLH,TRBJ1-6,NA,TRBV12-3/TRBV12-4
ASSLVADTQY,TRBJ2-3,NA,TRBV5-4
ASGLAGANEQF,TRBJ2-1,TRBD2,TRBV2
ASSEGRGRTDTQY,TRBJ2-3,NA,TRBV10-1
ATSPRGGTEAF,TRBJ1-1,TRBD1,TRBV24-1
ASSPRAGSNEQY,TRBJ2-7,NA,TRBV19
ASSLLTGSEQY,TRBJ2-7,TRBD1,TRBV5-6
ASSLGQLINYGYT,TRBJ1-2,NA,TRBV7-2
ASSISGSNEKLF,TRBJ1-4,NA,TRBV19
ASSFTSGRASEQF,TRBJ2-1,TRBD2,TRBV5-1
ASSIRDRVPGELF,TRBJ2-2,TRBD1,TRBV12-3/TRBV12-4
ASSDGGAVADTQY,TRBJ2-3,TRBD2,TRBV5-1
SARGTSGEETQY,TRBJ2-5,TRBD2,TRBV20-1
ASSPPGGHGCT,TRBJ1-2,NA,TRBV18
ASSVGGEASGRRDNEQF,TRBJ2-1,TRBD2,TRBV9
ASSQEVGYEQY,TRBJ2-7,NA,TRBV4-1
ASSSGQGLQESQY,TRBJ2-5,TRBD1,TRBV5-4
ASSQGAREVETQY,TRBJ2-5,TRBD2,TRBV4-2
ATGTWTSGDYNEQF,TRBJ2-1,TRBD2,TRBV15
SAPNSGRANNEQF,TRBJ2-1,TRBD2,TRBV20-1
AVAPLGLAGGLVYEQY,TRBJ2-7,TRBD2,TRBV10-3
ASSLDRTDTQY,TRBJ2-3,NA,TRBV7-2
SASKAGDTDTQY,TRBJ2-3,NA,TRBV20-1
ASSEYRQGNYGYT,TRBJ1-2,TRBD1,TRBV6-1
ASSRTGTYNEQF,TRBJ2-1,TRBD1,TRBV18
ASSTLAGLYNEQF,TRBJ2-1,TRBD2,TRBV12-3/TRBV12-4
ASSLGVGVNEKLF,TRBJ1-4,NA,TRBV7-9
ASRADRGTFGANVLT,TRBJ2-6,TRBD1,TRBV6-4
ASSQDIGLAGGSTDTQY,TRBJ2-3,TRBD2,TRBV4-2
SVGDSPYEQY,TRBJ2-7,TRBD1,TRBV29-1
ASSILAGGETQY,TRBJ2-5,TRBD2,TRBV6-5
ATSASGTASSTDTQY,TRBJ2-3,TRBD1,TRBV24-1
ASSLTSSPLH,TRBJ1-6,NA,TRBV7-8
ASSRSGTGGREQY,TRBJ2-7,TRBD1,TRBV12-3/TRBV12-4
SARDLYAKGLAGGLEQY,TRBJ2-7,TRBD2,TRBV20-1
ASTLSGGANTGELF,TRBJ2-2,TRBD2,TRBV2
SAADRVTVYGYT,TRBJ1-2,TRBD1,TRBV20-1